Listed below are T cell receptor beta chains from one sample, sequenced in a study of molecular identifiers for immune sequencing clone quantification. TCRdb re-derived calls from the PCR reads in MiXCR, one entry per CDR3 protein. The repertoire includes under 800,000 distinct CDR3 sequences, less than 30% of them detected once, and about 0.81% sits in the top ten. The sequenced sample was naive CD8+ T cells from blood, with Jurkat cell RNA spiked in. The receptors derive from a human donor in good health. Some libraries in this study had Jurkat cell RNA spiked in. Each CDR3 is given with its conserved first and last residue. A D gene is named only where the DNA matches it firmly. Clone size, where shown, is once, few, many, or a class for clones that have expanded.

clone size	V gene	D gene	J gene	CDR3 protein	CDR3 DNA
.	TRBV9	.	TRBJ1-1	CASKGRNTEAFF	TGTGCCAGCAAGGGCAGGAACACTGAAGCTTTCTTT
.	TRBV6-2/TRBV6-3	TRBD2	TRBJ2-3	CASTGLAGSTDMQYF	TGTGCCAGCACCGGACTAGCGGGGAGCACAGATATGCAGTATTTT
.	TRBV7-9	TRBD2	TRBJ2-1	CASSPPRAGWNNEQFF	TGTGCCAGCAGCCCCCCTAGAGCGGGATGGAACAATGAGCAGTTCTTC
.	TRBV7-9	.	TRBJ2-3	CASTTGTSRMGDTQYF	TGTGCCAGCACCACAGGAACTAGCAGGATGGGAGATACGCAGTATTTT
.	TRBV12-3/TRBV12-4	.	TRBJ1-5	CASSLGAGSQPQHF	TGTGCCAGCAGTTTAGGGGCAGGGAGTCAGCCCCAGCATTTT
.	TRBV11-2	TRBD1	TRBJ1-1	CASSLVGQGHTSGTEALF	TGTGCCAGCAGCTTAGTCGGACAGGGTCACACCTCGGGCACTGAAGCTCTCTTT
.	TRBV9	.	TRBJ2-2	CASSVTGTANTGELFF	TGTGCCAGCAGCGTTACCGGGACCGCGAACACCGGGGAGCTGTTTTTT
many	TRBV19	TRBD1	TRBJ1-4	CASSDPGQTNEKLFF	TGTGCCAGTAGTGATCCGGGACAGACAAATGAAAAACTGTTTTTT
many	TRBV25-1	TRBD1	TRBJ2-3	CASSGSRGDTQYF	TGTGCCAGCAGTGGCTCCAGGGGGGATACGCAGTATTTT
many	TRBV30	.	TRBJ2-7	CAWWRPDRDEQYF	TGTGCCTGGTGGCGCCCCGATCGAGATGAGCAGTACTTC
.	TRBV6-2/TRBV6-3	.	TRBJ2-1	CASYEGDRDTSGNEQFF	TGTGCCAGCTATGAGGGGGACCGGGACACCTCGGGTAATGAGCAGTTCTTC
many	TRBV14	.	TRBJ2-5	CASSSYQETQYF	TGTGCCAGCAGCTCTTACCAAGAGACCCAGTACTTC
.	TRBV18	.	TRBJ2-1	CASSPPGEQFF	TGTGCCAGCTCACCACCCGGGGAGCAGTTCTTC
.	TRBV9	TRBD2	TRBJ2-1	CASSVDVGGSYNEQFF	TGTGCCAGCAGCGTAGACGTGGGAGGGTCGTACAATGAGCAGTTCTTC
many	TRBV14	TRBD2	TRBJ2-3	CASSQAWGLAPSTDTQYF	TGTGCCAGCAGCCAAGCATGGGGACTAGCGCCCAGCACAGATACGCAGTATTTT
.	TRBV6-6	.	TRBJ2-1	CASSSPGPAVYNEQFF	TGTGCCAGCAGTTCCCCGGGACCAGCTGTCTACAATGAGCAGTTCTTC
.	TRBV6-1	TRBD1	TRBJ1-2	CASTDRALANYGYTF	TGTGCCAGCACGGACAGGGCCTTAGCTAACTATGGCTACACCTTC
many	TRBV9	TRBD1	TRBJ2-5	CASSPGTAQETQYF	TGTGCCAGCAGCCCCGGGACAGCCCAAGAGACCCAGTACTTC
.	TRBV3-1	.	TRBJ2-2	CASSQGNSPISNTGELFF	TGTGCCAGCAGCCAAGGCAATAGTCCAATTTCGAACACCGGGGAGCTGTTTTTT
.	TRBV19	.	TRBJ1-2	CASLNTREWGTDYGYTF	TGTGCCAGTCTAAACACTCGAGAATGGGGTACGGACTATGGCTACACCTTC
few	TRBV4-1	TRBD2	TRBJ2-5	CASSQEGSGRAGETQYF	TGCGCCAGCAGCCAAGAAGGTAGCGGGAGGGCCGGAGAGACCCAGTACTTC
.	TRBV28	TRBD2	TRBJ2-1	CASSLRGVNEQFF	TGTGCCAGCAGTTTACGGGGGGTCAATGAGCAGTTCTTC
.	TRBV7-2	.	TRBJ2-7	CARSFYRLAYEPYF	TGTGCCCGCAGCTTTTATCGGCTAGCTTACGAGCCGTACTTC
few	TRBV6-5	.	TRBJ2-2	CASSHWDGSGELFF	TGTGCCAGCAGCCATTGGGACGGGTCCGGGGAGCTGTTTTTT
many	TRBV13	.	TRBJ2-3	CAHSPGARTDTQYF	TGTGCCCACTCGCCAGGGGCTCGCACAGATACGCAGTATTTT
.	TRBV5-6	.	TRBJ2-5	CASSLLQGQETQYF	TGTGCCAGCAGCTTGCTCCAGGGCCAAGAGACCCAGTACTTC
many	TRBV7-9	.	TRBJ2-7	CASGSGLEQYF	TGTGCCAGCGGGTCAGGCCTCGAGCAGTACTTC
many	TRBV28	.	TRBJ1-1	CASSFPAVSTEAFF	TGTGCCAGCAGTTTCCCCGCCGTGAGCACTGAAGCTTTCTTT
many	TRBV27	.	TRBJ1-3	CASSQQAGNTIYF	TGTGCCAGCAGTCAACAAGCGGGAAACACCATATATTTT
.	TRBV4-1	TRBD1	TRBJ2-7	CASSHTDRAHEQYF	TGCGCCAGCAGCCATACCGACAGGGCTCACGAGCAGTACTTC
few	TRBV12-3/TRBV12-4	TRBD1	TRBJ2-2	CASSFGTVLTGELIF	TGTGCCAGCAGTTTCGGGACAGTCCTCACCGGGGAGCTGATTTTT
few	TRBV3-1	.	TRBJ2-7	CASALRIGGSYEQYF	TGTGCCAGCGCTCTCCGGATCGGGGGATCCTACGAGCAGTACTTC
.	TRBV27	.	TRBJ2-7	CASSLSARSYEQYF	TGTGCCAGCAGTTTATCGGCGCGTTCCTACGAGCAGTACTTC
.	TRBV20-1	TRBD2	TRBJ2-2	CSARTEREGPVNTGELFF	TGCAGTGCTAGAACGGAGCGGGAGGGTCCTGTCAACACCGGGGAGCTGTTTTTT
.	TRBV7-2	TRBD2	TRBJ2-1	CASSHYWREGFYEQFF	TGTGCCAGCAGCCATTATTGGCGGGAGGGTTTCTATGAGCAGTTCTTC
.	TRBV27	TRBD2	TRBJ2-7	CASRPRLAASYEQYF	TGTGCCAGCAGGCCCAGACTAGCGGCCTCCTACGAGCAGTACTTC
many	TRBV9	TRBD1	TRBJ2-7	CASSPGQGDEQYF	TGTGCCAGCAGCCCGGGACAGGGTGACGAGCAGTACTTC
.	TRBV6-5	.	TRBJ2-3	CASSPRGSVDTQYF	TGTGCCAGCAGCCCCCGGGGTTCGGTAGATACGCAGTATTTT
few	TRBV19	.	TRBJ1-5	CASSFGLAGITDTQHF	TGTGCCAGTAGTTTCGGACTAGCGGGAATCACAGATACGCAGCATTTT
.	TRBV6-5	.	TRBJ1-2	CAGSYSGPGQGWDYGYTF	TGTGCCGGCAGTTACTCGGGGCCCGGTCAGGGGTGGGACTATGGCTACACCTTC
.	TRBV11-1	.	TRBJ2-1	CASSLAVVEQFF	TGTGCCAGCAGCTTAGCTGTGGTCGAGCAGTTCTTC
few	TRBV6-5	.	TRBJ1-2	CASSYVREDYGYTF	TGTGCCAGCAGTTACGTCAGGGAGGACTATGGCTACACCTTC
many	TRBV7-8	.	TRBJ1-5	CASSPRTAEFQPQHF	TGTGCCAGCAGTCCAAGGACAGCGGAGTTTCAGCCCCAGCATTTT
.	TRBV6-2/TRBV6-3	.	TRBJ2-5	CASNSDRSQETQYF	TGTGCCAGCAATTCCGACAGGAGCCAAGAGACCCAGTACTTC
few	TRBV3-1	.	TRBJ2-7	CASSPDLRQDEQYF	TGTGCCAGCAGCCCCGACTTGAGGCAGGACGAGCAGTACTTC
few	TRBV4-3	.	TRBJ2-7	CASSQGSGSGEQYF	TGCGCCAGCAGCCAAGGTTCAGGGAGTGGAGAGCAGTACTTC
few	TRBV19	.	TRBJ1-1	CASNRGITEAFF	TGTGCCAGTAATAGGGGGATCACTGAAGCTTTCTTT
.	TRBV7-2	.	TRBJ2-5	CASSMDGAEGETQCF	TGTGCCAGCAGCATGGACGGGGCAGAAGGAGAGACCCAGTGCTTC